Here is one T cell receptor beta chain with its context. The ends were cut back, 6 bases at V and 3 bases at J, with 6 bases in the middle. The length of the CDR3 is 12 residues. Germline V gene sequence: CDR1 SNHLY, CDR2 FYNNEI. This record comes from a study of T cell changes during pregnancy in multiple sclerosis. This table comes from immunoSEQ multiplex PCR, and its TCRdb copy is limited to in-frame clones, with some not included. The profile shows approximately 100,000 clones, 80% to 95% of them singletons. The receptor was derived from a female donor with multiple sclerosis, enrolled in a pregnancy study. Sequencing was performed on peripheral blood, taken after pregnancy. V and J are TRBV2 and TRBJ1-5; the D is unclear. The CDR3 is CASSAHNQPQHF. As DNA, the CDR3 is TGTGCCAGCAGCGCACACAATCAGCCCCAGCATTTT.